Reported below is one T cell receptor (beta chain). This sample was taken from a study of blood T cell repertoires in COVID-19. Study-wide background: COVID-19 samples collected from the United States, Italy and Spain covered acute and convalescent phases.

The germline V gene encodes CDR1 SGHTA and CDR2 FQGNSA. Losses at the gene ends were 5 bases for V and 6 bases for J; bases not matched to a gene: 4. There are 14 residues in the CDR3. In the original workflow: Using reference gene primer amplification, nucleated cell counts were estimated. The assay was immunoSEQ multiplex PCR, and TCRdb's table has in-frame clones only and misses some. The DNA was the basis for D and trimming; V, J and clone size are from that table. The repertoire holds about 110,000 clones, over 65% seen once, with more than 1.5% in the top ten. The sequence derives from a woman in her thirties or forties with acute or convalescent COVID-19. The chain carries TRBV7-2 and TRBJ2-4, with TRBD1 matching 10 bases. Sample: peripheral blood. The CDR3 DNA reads TGTGCCAGCAGCCGGGACAGGGGCCTAAACATTCAGTACTTC. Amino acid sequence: CASSRDRGLNIQYF.